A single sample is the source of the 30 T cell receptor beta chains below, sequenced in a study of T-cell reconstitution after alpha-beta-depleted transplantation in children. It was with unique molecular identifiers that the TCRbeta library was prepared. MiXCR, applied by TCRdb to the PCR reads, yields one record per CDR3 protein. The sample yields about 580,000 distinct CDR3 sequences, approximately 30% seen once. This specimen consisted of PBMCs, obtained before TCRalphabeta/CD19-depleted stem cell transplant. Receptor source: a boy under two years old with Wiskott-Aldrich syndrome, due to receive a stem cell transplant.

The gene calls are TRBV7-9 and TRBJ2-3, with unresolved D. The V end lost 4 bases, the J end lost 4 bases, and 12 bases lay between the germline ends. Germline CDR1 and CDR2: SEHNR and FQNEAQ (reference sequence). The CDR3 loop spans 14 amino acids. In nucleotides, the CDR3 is TGTGCCAGCAGCTCTTCCTCTTGGCCAGATACGCAGTATTTT. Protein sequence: CASSSSSWPDTQYF.

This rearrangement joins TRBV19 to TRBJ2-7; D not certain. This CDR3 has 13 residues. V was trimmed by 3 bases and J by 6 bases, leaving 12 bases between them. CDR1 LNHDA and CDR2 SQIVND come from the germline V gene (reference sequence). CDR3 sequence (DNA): TGTGCCAGTAGTATGCCAGGTTTCGGCGAGCAGTACTTC. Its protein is CASSMPGFGEQYF.

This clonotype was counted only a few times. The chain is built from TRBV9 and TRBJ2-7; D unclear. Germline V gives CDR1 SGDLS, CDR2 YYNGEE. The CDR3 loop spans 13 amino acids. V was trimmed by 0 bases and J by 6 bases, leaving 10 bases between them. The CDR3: CASSVGRSGEQYF. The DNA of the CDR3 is TGTGCCAGCAGCGTAGGGAGATCAGGCGAGCAGTACTTC. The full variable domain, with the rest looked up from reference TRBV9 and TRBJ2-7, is DSGVTQTPKHLITATGQRVTLRCSPRSGDLSVYWYQQSLDQGLQFLIQYYNGEERAKGNILERFSAQQFPDLHSELNLSSLELGDSALYFCASSVGRSGEQYFGPGTRLTVT.

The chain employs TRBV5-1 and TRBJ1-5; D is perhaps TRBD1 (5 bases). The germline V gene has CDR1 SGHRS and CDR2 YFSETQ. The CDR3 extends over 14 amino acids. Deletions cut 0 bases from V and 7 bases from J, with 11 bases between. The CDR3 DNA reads TGCGCCAGCAGCTTGGTGGGGGGGGAGCAGCCCCAGCATTTT. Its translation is CASSLVGGEQPQHF.

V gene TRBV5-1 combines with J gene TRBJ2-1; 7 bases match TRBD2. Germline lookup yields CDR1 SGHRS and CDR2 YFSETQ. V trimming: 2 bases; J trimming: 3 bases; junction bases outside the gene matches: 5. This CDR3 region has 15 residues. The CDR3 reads CASSLEGLVYNEQFF. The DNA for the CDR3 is TGCGCCAGCAGCTTAGAAGGACTAGTCTACAATGAGCAGTTCTTC.

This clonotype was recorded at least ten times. The CDR3 nucleotides read TGCGCCAGCAGCTGGGCCGGGACTAGCGGCTACAATGAGCAGTTCTTC. It encodes CASSWAGTSGYNEQFF. The gene calls are TRBV5-1 and TRBJ2-1, with 11 positions matching TRBD2. CDR3 size: 16 residues. Germline CDR1 reads SGHRS; CDR2 reads YFSETQ. V trimming: 3 bases; J trimming: 3 bases; junction bases outside the gene matches: 5.

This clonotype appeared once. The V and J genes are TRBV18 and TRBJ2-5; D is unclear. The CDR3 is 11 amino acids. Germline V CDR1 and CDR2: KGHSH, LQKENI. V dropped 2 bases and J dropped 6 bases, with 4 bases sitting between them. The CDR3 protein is CASSPKKTQYF. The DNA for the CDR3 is TGTGCCAGCTCACCAAAAAAGACCCAGTACTTC.

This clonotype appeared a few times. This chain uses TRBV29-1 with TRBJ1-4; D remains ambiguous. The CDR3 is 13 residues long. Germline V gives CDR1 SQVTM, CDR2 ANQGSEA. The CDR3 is CGSQRSYNEKLFF. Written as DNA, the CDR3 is TGCGGATCCCAAAGGAGTTATAATGAAAAACTGTTTTTT.

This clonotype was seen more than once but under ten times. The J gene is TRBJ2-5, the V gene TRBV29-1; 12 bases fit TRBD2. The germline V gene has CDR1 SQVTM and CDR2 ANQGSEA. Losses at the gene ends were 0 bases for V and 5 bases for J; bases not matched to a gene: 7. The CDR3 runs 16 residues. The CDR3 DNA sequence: TGCAGCGTTGAAGATATGAGACTAGCGGGAGATGAGACCCAGTACTTC. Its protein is CSVEDMRLAGDETQYF.

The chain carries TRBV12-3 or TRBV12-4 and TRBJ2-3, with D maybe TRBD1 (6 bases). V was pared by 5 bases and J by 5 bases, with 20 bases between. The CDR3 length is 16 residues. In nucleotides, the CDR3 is TGTGCCAGCAGTACAAGGTTCGGGGTAGGGGGAGATACGCAGTATTTT. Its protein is CASSTRFGVGGDTQYF.

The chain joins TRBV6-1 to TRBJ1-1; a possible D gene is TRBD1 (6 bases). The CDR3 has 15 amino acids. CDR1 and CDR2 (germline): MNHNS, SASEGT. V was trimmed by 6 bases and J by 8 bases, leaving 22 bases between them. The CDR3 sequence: CASSRSTGYLAEAFF. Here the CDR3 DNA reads TGTGCCAGCAGCCGGTCAACAGGGTATCTCGCCGAAGCTTTCTTT.

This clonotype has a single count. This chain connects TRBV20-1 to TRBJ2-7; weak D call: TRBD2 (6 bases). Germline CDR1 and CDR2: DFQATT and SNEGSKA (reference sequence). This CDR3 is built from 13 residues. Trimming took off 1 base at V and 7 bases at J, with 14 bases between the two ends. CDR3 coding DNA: TGCAGTGCTAGAGGCCAGGGACTCGTAGAGCAGTACTTC. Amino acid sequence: CSARGQGLVEQYF.

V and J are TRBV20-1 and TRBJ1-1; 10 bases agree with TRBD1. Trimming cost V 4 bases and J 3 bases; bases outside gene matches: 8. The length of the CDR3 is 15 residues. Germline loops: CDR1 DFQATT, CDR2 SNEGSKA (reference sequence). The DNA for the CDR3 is TGCAGTGCTACCGGGACAGGGGTGGGGGACACTGAAGCTTTCTTT. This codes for CSATGTGVGDTEAFF.

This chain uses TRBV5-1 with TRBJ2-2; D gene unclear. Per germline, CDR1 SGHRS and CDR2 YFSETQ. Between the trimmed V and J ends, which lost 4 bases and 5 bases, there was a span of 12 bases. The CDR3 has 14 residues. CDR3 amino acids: CASSPTYPTGELFF. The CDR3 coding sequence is TGCGCCAGCAGCCCGACTTACCCGACCGGGGAGCTGTTTTTT.

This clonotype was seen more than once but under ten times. CDR3 in DNA: TGTGCCAGCAGCCTAGGAGGGCGGGAGAAAAGTGAGCAGTTCTTC. Its protein is CASSLGGREKSEQFF. The rearrangement links TRBV4-2 to TRBJ2-1, with 7 bases lining up with TRBD2. V gave up 4 bases and J gave up 9 bases; unmatched junction bases: 12. Germline values: CDR1 LGHNA, CDR2 YNFKEQ. The CDR3 is 15 amino acids.

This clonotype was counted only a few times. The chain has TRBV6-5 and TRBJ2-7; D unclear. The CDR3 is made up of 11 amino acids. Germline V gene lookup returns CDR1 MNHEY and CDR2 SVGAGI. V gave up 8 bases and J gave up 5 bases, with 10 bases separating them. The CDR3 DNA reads TGTGCCAGCGGAAGGGCCCACGAGCAGTACTTC. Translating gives CASGRAHEQYF.

The CDR3, as DNA: TGTGCCAGCAGCCATGCAGCGGGGAACGGGGAGCTGTTTTTT. Protein sequence: CASSHAAGNGELFF. The chain joins TRBV25-1 to TRBJ2-2, with 7 bases fitting TRBD2. The V segment lost 6 bases and the J segment 7 bases; nucleotides outside the gene matches: 8. CDR3 length equals 14 residues. The V gene's germline CDR1 is MGHDK and CDR2 SYGVNS.

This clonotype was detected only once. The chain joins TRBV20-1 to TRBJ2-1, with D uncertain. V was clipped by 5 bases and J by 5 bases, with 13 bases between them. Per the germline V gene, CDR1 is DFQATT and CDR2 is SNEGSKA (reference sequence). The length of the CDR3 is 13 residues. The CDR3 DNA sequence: TGCAGTGCTGTCTCGGACGTCGACAATGAGCAGTTCTTC. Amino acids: CSAVSDVDNEQFF.

The CDR3: CASWDSQNTEAFF. CDR3 DNA: TGTGCCAGCTGGGACAGCCAAAACACTGAAGCTTTCTTT. The chain combines TRBV13 with TRBJ1-1; 7 positions agree with TRBD1. The V gene end was trimmed by 8 bases and the J gene end by 2 bases; junction bases not matched to a gene: 5. This CDR3 is 13 amino acids long. Germline-derived CDR1 and CDR2 are PRHDT and FYEKMQ (reference sequence).

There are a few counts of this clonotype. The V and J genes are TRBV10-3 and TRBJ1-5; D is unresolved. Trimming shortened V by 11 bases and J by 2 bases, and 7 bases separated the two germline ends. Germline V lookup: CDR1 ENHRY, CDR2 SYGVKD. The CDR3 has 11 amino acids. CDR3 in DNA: TGTGCCGCAGGACGCAATCAGCCCCAGCATTTT. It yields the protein CAAGRNQPQHF.

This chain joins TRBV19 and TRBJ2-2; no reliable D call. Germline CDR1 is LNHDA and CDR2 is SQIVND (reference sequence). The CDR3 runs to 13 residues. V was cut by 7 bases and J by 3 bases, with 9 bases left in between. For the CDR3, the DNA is TGTGCCAGTATGCGCAGAGACACCGGGGAGCTGTTTTTT. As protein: CASMRRDTGELFF.

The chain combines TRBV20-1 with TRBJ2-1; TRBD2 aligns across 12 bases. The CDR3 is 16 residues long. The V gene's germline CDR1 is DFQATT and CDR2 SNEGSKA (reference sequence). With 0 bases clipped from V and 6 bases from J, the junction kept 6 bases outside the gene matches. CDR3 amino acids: CSARDGGLAGFNEQFF. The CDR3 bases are TGCAGTGCTAGAGATGGGGGACTAGCGGGTTTCAATGAGCAGTTCTTC.

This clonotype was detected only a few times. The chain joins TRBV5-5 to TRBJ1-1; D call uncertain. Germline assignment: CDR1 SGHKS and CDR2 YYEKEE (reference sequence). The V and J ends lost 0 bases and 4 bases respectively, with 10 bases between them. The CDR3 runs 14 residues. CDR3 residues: CASSLAVLSTEAFF. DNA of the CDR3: TGTGCCAGCAGCTTGGCCGTTCTTAGCACTGAAGCTTTCTTT.

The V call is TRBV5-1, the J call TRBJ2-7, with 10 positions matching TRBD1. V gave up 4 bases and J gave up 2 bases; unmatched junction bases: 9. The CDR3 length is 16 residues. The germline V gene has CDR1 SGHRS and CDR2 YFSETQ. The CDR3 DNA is TGCGCCAGCAGCATAAACCGGGACAGGGGACCCTACGAGCAGTACTTC. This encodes CASSINRDRGPYEQYF.

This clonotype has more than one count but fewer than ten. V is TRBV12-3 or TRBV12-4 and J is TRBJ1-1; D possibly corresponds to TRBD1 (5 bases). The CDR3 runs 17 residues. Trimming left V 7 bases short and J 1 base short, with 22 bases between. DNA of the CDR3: TGTGCCAGCACCAGGGACCGCTTAAATCTCCAGAACACTGAAGCTTTCTTT. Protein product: CASTRDRLNLQNTEAFF.

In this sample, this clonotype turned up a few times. CDR3 loop: CASSFGLAGNLDNEQFF. CDR3 sequence (DNA): TGCGCCAGCAGCTTTGGACTAGCGGGTAACTTAGACAATGAGCAGTTCTTC. This sequence joins TRBV5-1 and TRBJ2-1; 11 bases are a match to TRBD2. This CDR3 region has 17 residues. Germline-derived CDR1 and CDR2 are SGHRS and YFSETQ. Trimming removed 2 bases from V and 5 bases from J; junction bases left unmatched: 9.

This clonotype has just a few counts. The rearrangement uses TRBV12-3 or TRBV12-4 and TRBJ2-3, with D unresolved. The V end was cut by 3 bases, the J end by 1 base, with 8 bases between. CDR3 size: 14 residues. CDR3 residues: CASSLAWGTDTQYF. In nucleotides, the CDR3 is TGTGCCAGCAGTTTGGCATGGGGCACAGATACGCAGTATTTT.

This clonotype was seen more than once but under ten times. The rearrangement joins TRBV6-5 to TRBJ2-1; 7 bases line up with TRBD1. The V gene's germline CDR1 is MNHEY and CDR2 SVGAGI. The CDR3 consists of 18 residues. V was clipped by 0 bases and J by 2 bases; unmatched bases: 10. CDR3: CASSYSTGQASTYNEQFF. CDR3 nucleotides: TGTGCCAGCAGTTACTCGACAGGACAGGCCTCTACCTACAATGAGCAGTTCTTC.

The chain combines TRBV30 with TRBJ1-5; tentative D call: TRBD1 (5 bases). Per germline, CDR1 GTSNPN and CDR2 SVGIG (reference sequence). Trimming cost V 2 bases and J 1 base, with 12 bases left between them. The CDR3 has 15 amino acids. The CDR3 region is CAWSRGRGSNQPQHF. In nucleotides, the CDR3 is TGTGCCTGGAGTAGGGGCCGAGGGAGCAATCAGCCCCAGCATTTT.

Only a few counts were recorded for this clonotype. Here the CDR3 reads CATSGPTSGREIASGNEQFF. The CDR3, as DNA: TGTGCCACCAGTGGCCCGACTAGCGGGAGGGAAATAGCTAGTGGGAATGAGCAGTTCTTC. The gene calls are TRBV24-1 and TRBJ2-1; 14 positions agree with TRBD2. Trimming cost V 5 bases and J 7 bases; bases outside gene matches: 18. Germline CDR1 KGHDR, CDR2 SFDVKD. The CDR3 loop spans 20 amino acids.